The entry below describes one T cell receptor beta chain. Assay: immunoSEQ multiplex PCR; the TCRdb copy retains only in-frame clones and omits some. The sample yields 950,000 to 1,200,000 clones, about 72% seen once. CDR3 length: 14 residues. Germline V gene data show CDR1 as KGHSH and CDR2 as LQKENI. Trimming took 2 bases from V and 3 from J, leaving 11 bases between them. The record originates from a study of shared clonotypes between healthy human individuals. Sequenced material: memory CD4+ T cells from PBMCs. Sample subset: CD45RA-negative fraction. This chain joins TRBV18 and TRBJ2-7; D perhaps matches TRBD2 (5 bases). This sequence originates from a man younger than 35 in good health. Some clones in this sample may be carry-over from other donors' samples. The CDR3 DNA is TGTGCCAGCTCACCAAATCCGGGGAACTACGAGCAGTACTTC. Encoded protein: CASSPNPGNYEQYF.